These 25 T cell receptor beta chains were all obtained from the same sample, sequenced in a study of cytotoxic CD8 clonotypes in ibrutinib-treated CLL. Produced via immunoSEQ multiplex PCR; TCRdb's table is partial and in-frame only. The table has nearly 300,000 clones, roughly four fifths seen once. Sample: PBMCs, taken at disease progression, from a patient treated with ibrutinib. The receptors were gathered from a human donor with chronic lymphocytic leukemia.

The J gene is TRBJ1-3, the V gene TRBV9; D uncertain. Trimming left V 1 base short and J 3 bases short, with 5 bases between. The CDR3 extends over 13 amino acids. The germline CDR1 and CDR2 sequences are SGDLS and YYNGEE. The CDR3 DNA is TGTGCCAGCAGCGTATTCGGTGGAAACACCATATATTTT. Translating it yields CASSVFGGNTIYF.

DNA for the CDR3: TGTGCCAGCAGGGCACAGGGTTACAATGAGCAGTTCTTC. Protein product: CASRAQGYNEQFF. V gene TRBV6-5 combines with J gene TRBJ2-1; a possible D gene is TRBD1 (6 bases). From germline, CDR1 is MNHEY and CDR2 SVGAGI. The ends were cut back, 6 bases at V and 4 bases at J, with 10 bases in the middle. The CDR3 spans 13 residues.

The CDR3 DNA reads TGCGCCAGCAGCCAGGCTAGAGGACGGAATGAGCAGTTCTTC. Translating gives CASSQARGRNEQFF. The chain joins TRBV4-1 to TRBJ2-1; D is undetermined. V was shortened by 3 bases and J by 7 bases, with 13 bases between the two germline ends. CDR3 length: 14 residues. Germline loops: CDR1 MGHRA, CDR2 YSYEKL.

CDR3 protein: CASSIDLTTSYEQYF. The CDR3 DNA sequence: TGTGCCAGTAGTATTGATCTCACCACCTCCTACGAGCAGTACTTC. The chain links TRBV19 to TRBJ2-7; D remains ambiguous. Trimming removed 3 bases from V and 0 bases from J, with 12 bases in between. The CDR3 sequence is 15 residues long. Germline lookup yields CDR1 LNHDA and CDR2 SQIVND (reference sequence).

The V and J genes are TRBV10-3 and TRBJ2-7, with D perhaps TRBD2 (5 bases). The CDR3 is 14 residues long. Looked up from germline, CDR1 is ENHRY and CDR2 is SYGVKD. V was cut by 4 bases and J by 0 bases, with 10 bases left in between. The CDR3 protein is CAISVTRSSYEQYF. The CDR3, as DNA: TGTGCCATCAGTGTCACTAGGAGCTCCTACGAGCAGTACTTC.

The sample holds one count of this clone. The J gene is TRBJ2-7, the V gene TRBV11-2; 8 nucleotides line up with TRBD1. CDR1 is SGHAT and CDR2 is FQNNGV in the germline V gene. Losses at the gene ends were 1 base for V and 3 bases for J; bases not matched to a gene: 2. The CDR3 has 14 residues. The CDR3 is CASSLGTGIYEQYF. CDR3 nucleotides: TGTGCCAGCAGCTTAGGGACAGGGATCTACGAGCAGTACTTC.

V usage is TRBV6-5 and J usage is TRBJ1-1; D unresolved. CDR1 is MNHEY and CDR2 is SVGAGI in the germline V gene. The CDR3 length is 10 residues. V gave up 5 bases and J gave up 5 bases, with 3 bases separating them. CDR3 sequence reads: CASSRTEAFF. CDR3 bases: TGTGCCAGCAGTCGGACTGAAGCTTTCTTT.

The chain has TRBV19 and TRBJ2-3; TRBD2 might be the D (6 bases). Germline CDR1 is LNHDA and CDR2 is SQIVND (reference sequence). The CDR3 has 15 residues. V was clipped by 6 bases and J by 8 bases, with 21 bases between them. CDR3 in DNA: TGTGCCAGTAGCGACCTGGGACTTTCTCTGTTTACGCAGTATTTT. Encoded protein: CASSDLGLSLFTQYF.

The V call is TRBV5-1, the J call TRBJ1-3; 7 nucleotides match TRBD1. The V gene end was trimmed by 4 bases and the J gene end by 7 bases; junction bases not matched to a gene: 14. The CDR3 is 16 residues long. The germline V gene has CDR1 SGHRS and CDR2 YFSETQ. The chain's CDR3 is CASSPYHRGVMNTIYF. CDR3 DNA: TGCGCCAGCAGCCCGTACCACAGGGGAGTTATGAACACCATATATTTT.

This chain connects TRBV14 to TRBJ2-1; a possible D gene is TRBD2 (5 bases). Between the trimmed V and J ends, which lost 4 bases and 0 bases, there was a span of 13 bases. Germline V gives CDR1 SGHDN, CDR2 FVKESK. The CDR3 sequence is 16 residues long. The CDR3 loop is CASSRHSAVSYNEQFF. The DNA of the CDR3 is TGTGCCAGCAGCCGACATAGCGCGGTCTCCTACAATGAGCAGTTCTTC. The full variable domain, with the rest looked up from reference TRBV14 and TRBJ2-1, is EAGVTQFPSHSVIEKGQTVTLRCDPISGHDNLYWYRRVMGKEIKFLLHFVKESKQDESGMPNNRFLAERTGGTYSTLKVQPAELEDSGVYFCASSRHSAVSYNEQFFGPGTRLTVL.

The chain joins TRBV7-2 to TRBJ1-2; D unresolved. Germline V gene data show CDR1 as SGHTA and CDR2 as FQGNSA. V lost 3 bases to trimming and J lost 7 bases, with 9 bases between them. This CDR3 contains 12 residues. The CDR3 protein is CASSFRHAGYTF. As DNA, the CDR3 is TGTGCCAGCAGCTTCAGACATGCTGGCTACACCTTC.

V gene TRBV9 combines with J gene TRBJ2-5, with D possibly being TRBD1 or TRBD2 (5 bases each). CDR1 and CDR2 (germline): SGDLS, YYNGEE. This CDR3 is built from 15 residues. Deletions cut 0 bases from V and 1 base from J, with 10 bases between. This CDR3 is CASSVGAGTQETQYF. The CDR3 nucleotides are TGTGCCAGCAGCGTAGGTGCAGGGACCCAAGAGACCCAGTACTTC.

This chain connects TRBV9 to TRBJ2-5, with TRBD2 matching 8 bases. In germline, CDR1 is SGDLS, CDR2 YYNGEE. The length of the CDR3 is 16 residues. V shed 4 bases, J shed 7 bases, and the junction held 15 bases outside the gene matches. As DNA, the CDR3 is TGTGCCAGCAGCACTAGCCTAGCGGGCCCTATAGGGACCCAGTACTTC. Its protein product is CASSTSLAGPIGTQYF.

The V and J genes are TRBV4-1 and TRBJ2-7; D may be TRBD2 (6 bases). V was pared by 1 base and J by 4 bases, with 14 bases between. From germline, CDR1 is MGHRA and CDR2 YSYEKL. The CDR3 sequence is 15 residues long. CDR3 sequence (DNA): TGCGCCAGCAGCCAAGGGGACGGGAGTCAGTACGAGCAGTACTTC. This encodes CASSQGDGSQYEQYF.

The chain recombines TRBV13 with TRBJ2-1; either TRBD1 or TRBD2 may fit D (6 bases each). Germline-derived CDR1 and CDR2 are PRHDT and FYEKMQ (reference sequence). Trimming removed 6 bases from V and 8 bases from J, with 14 bases in between. CDR3 length equals 13 residues. CDR3 loop: CASRKRGVDEQFF. The CDR3 coding sequence is TGTGCCAGCAGGAAAAGGGGGGTTGATGAGCAGTTCTTC.

The sample holds one count of this clone. V gene TRBV6-6 combines with J gene TRBJ2-3; 7 bases fit TRBD2. Per the germline V gene, CDR1 is MNHNY and CDR2 is SVGAGI (reference sequence). The CDR3 totals 16 residues. After removal of 6 bases from V and 2 bases from J, the junction contained 11 bases not matched to a gene. CDR3 sequence (DNA): TGTGCCAGCAGCCCAGAGCGGGGCCCTTACACAGATACGCAGTATTTT. Translating gives CASSPERGPYTDTQYF.

The V call is TRBV28, the J call TRBJ2-7; 9 bases are shared with TRBD1. CDR1 and CDR2 (germline): MDHEN, SYDVKM. V lost 5 bases and J lost 4; bases outside the gene matches: 12. The CDR3 consists of 16 residues. The CDR3 coding sequence is TGTGCCAGCAGTACCATCCCCACAGGGGGCCAATACGAGCAGTACTTC. Translating it yields CASSTIPTGGQYEQYF.

This clone was detected only a few times. The rearrangement uses TRBV14 and TRBJ1-1; D is perhaps TRBD1 (5 bases). Per the germline V gene, CDR1 is SGHDN and CDR2 is FVKESK. This CDR3 is built from 14 residues. Trimming shortened V by 3 bases and J by 1 base, and 9 bases separated the two germline ends. The CDR3 region has the DNA TGTGCCAGCAGCCATGGGGGTCCGAACACTGAAGCTTTCTTT. Protein product: CASSHGGPNTEAFF.

The chain is built from TRBV2 and TRBJ1-1; TRBD1 agrees at 10 bases. Germline V CDR1 and CDR2: SNHLY, FYNNEI. CDR3 length: 15 residues. V lost 4 bases and J lost 5; bases outside the gene matches: 7. The CDR3 reads CASSVFGQGVTEAFF. The CDR3 region has the DNA TGTGCCAGCAGTGTATTCGGACAGGGGGTAACTGAAGCTTTCTTT.

This clone was detected a few times. J is TRBJ2-7 and V is TRBV7-9, with a tentative D call TRBD1 (6 bases). The germline V gene has CDR1 SEHNR and CDR2 FQNEAQ (reference sequence). The germline V and J ends were trimmed by 2 bases and 1 base, with 9 bases remaining between them. The length of the CDR3 is 14 residues. The CDR3 sequence is CASSLQDRSYEQYF. CDR3 in DNA: TGTGCCAGCAGCTTACAGGACAGATCCTACGAGCAGTACTTC.

The chain links TRBV28 to TRBJ1-2, with D hard to call. Trimming stripped 4 bases from V and 4 bases from J, with 10 bases between. Germline CDR1 reads MDHEN; CDR2 reads SYDVKM. The CDR3 runs to 13 residues. This chain's CDR3 is CASSYLAGYGYTF. The DNA for the CDR3 is TGTGCCAGCAGTTACCTCGCGGGCTATGGCTACACCTTC.

V usage is TRBV5-4 and J usage is TRBJ1-2; 9 nucleotides match TRBD1. The CDR3 runs 15 residues. The germline CDR1 and CDR2 sequences are SGHNT and YYREEE (reference sequence). J gave up 3 bases and V 3 bases, and 6 bases lay outside the gene matches. This CDR3 reads CASSWPRTGDYGYTF. CDR3 in DNA: TGTGCCAGCAGCTGGCCGAGGACAGGGGACTATGGCTACACCTTC.

This rearrangement joins TRBV2 to TRBJ2-2, with 12 bases aligning to TRBD2. Germline V gene sequence: CDR1 SNHLY, CDR2 FYNNEI. The CDR3 extends over 18 amino acids. With 7 bases clipped from V and 7 bases from J, the junction kept 16 bases outside the gene matches. In DNA, the CDR3 is TGTGCCAGCACCTTAAGGGCTAGCGGGAGGGCCTTGGGCGGGGAGCTGTTTTTT. This codes for CASTLRASGRALGGELFF.

The chain combines TRBV28 with TRBJ2-7; TRBD2 aligns across 9 bases. The CDR3 totals 17 residues. The V gene end was trimmed by 3 bases and the J gene end by 0 bases; junction bases not matched to a gene: 9. CDR1 and CDR2 from the germline V gene are MDHEN and SYDVKM. In DNA, the CDR3 is TGTGCCAGCAGTTTCGGGGCGGGAGGGCTTCCCTCCTACGAGCAGTACTTC. Translating it yields CASSFGAGGLPSYEQYF.

The CDR3 spells CASRNRKNQPQHF. CDR3 sequence (DNA): TGTGCCAGCAGAAACAGAAAAAATCAGCCCCAGCATTTT. J is TRBJ1-5 and V is TRBV2; D unresolved. CDR3 length equals 13 residues. Germline lookup yields CDR1 SNHLY and CDR2 FYNNEI. Trimming cost V 6 bases and J 4 bases, with 10 bases left between them.